These 10 T cell receptor beta chains originate from one sample sequenced in a study of cytomegalovirus exposure and HLA in healthy donors. Some clones are missing from TCRdb's copy, which holds only in-frame ones; the method was immunoSEQ multiplex PCR. Among about 88,000 clones listed, 84% were seen once. Sequencing used PBMCs. The receptors here all came from a woman under 30 in good health and CMV-seropositive.

This chain's CDR3 is CASSQNQGAYEQYF. CDR3 nucleotides: TGTGCCAGCAGCCAAAACCAGGGGGCTTACGAGCAGTACTTC. The chain combines TRBV4-2 with TRBJ2-7, with 8 bases that match TRBD1. The CDR3 covers 14 residues. Unmatched junction bases numbered 4, after V lost 2 bases and J lost 4 bases. CDR1 LGHNA and CDR2 YNFKEQ come from the germline V gene.

The CDR3, as DNA: TGCGCCAGCAGCAATGGGGAGAACCCCGGTGGCTACACCTTC. This sequence encodes CASSNGENPGGYTF. The chain is built from TRBV4-1 and TRBJ1-2; no reliable D call. CDR3 length: 14 amino acids. Trimming removed 5 bases at V and 7 bases at J, with 17 bases between. CDR1 and CDR2 (germline): MGHRA, YSYEKL.

This clone was recorded a few times. The chain couples TRBV11-2 to TRBJ2-7; the D gene is possibly TRBD1 (6 bases). The CDR3 contains 17 residues. Germline V gene sequence: CDR1 SGHAT, CDR2 FQNNGV. The V end was cut by 3 bases, the J end by 1 base, with 19 bases between. The CDR3 sequence: CASSFNRVGQISYEQYF. The CDR3, as DNA: TGTGCCAGCAGCTTCAACCGAGTCGGACAGATTTCCTACGAGCAGTACTTC.

This clone was counted a few times. The V and J genes are TRBV5-6 and TRBJ1-1, with D unclear. V was shortened by 4 bases and J by 2 bases, with 3 bases between the two germline ends. This CDR3 has 11 residues. Per the germline V gene, CDR1 is SGHDT and CDR2 is YYEEEE. The CDR3 reads CASSQNTEAFF. CDR3 nucleotide sequence: TGTGCCAGCAGCCAAAACACTGAAGCTTTCTTT.

This chain joins TRBV7-3 and TRBJ2-3; D might be TRBD2 (6 bases). From germline, CDR1 is SGHTA and CDR2 FQGTGA. V was shortened by 5 bases and J by 2 bases, with 14 bases between the two germline ends. This CDR3 has 15 amino acids. The CDR3: CASSLRAGTTDTQYF. The CDR3 DNA follows: TGTGCCAGCAGCCTACGGGCGGGGACCACAGATACGCAGTATTTT.

V gene TRBV7-3 combines with J gene TRBJ2-6, with D possibly matching TRBD2 (6 bases). The germline gives CDR1 SGHTA, CDR2 FQGTGA. Trimming took off 2 bases at V and 0 bases at J, with 11 bases between the two ends. The CDR3 extends over 17 amino acids. CDR3 DNA sequence: TGTGCCAGCAGCTTATATGGAGGGACCTCTGGGGCCAACGTCCTGACTTTC. This codes for CASSLYGGTSGANVLTF. Full variable domain (rest looked up from reference TRBV7-3 and TRBJ2-6): GAGVSQTPSNKVTEKGKYVELRCDPISGHTALYWYRQSLGQGPEFLIYFQGTGAADDSGLPNDRFFAVRPEGSVSTLKIQRTERGDSAVYLCASSLYGGTSGANVLTFGAGSRLTVL.

The chain is built from TRBV7-9 and TRBJ2-3; 9 bases agree with TRBD1. Germline CDR1 reads SEHNR; CDR2 reads FQNEAQ (reference sequence). Unmatched junction bases numbered 3, after V lost 5 bases and J lost 3 bases. The CDR3 is 14 amino acids. CDR3 sequence: CASSPDRGTDTQYF. In nucleotides, the CDR3 is TGTGCCAGCAGCCCGGACAGGGGTACAGATACGCAGTATTTT.

DNA for the CDR3: TGTGCCAGCAGATATACCGGGACTACACGGGAAAAACTGTTTTTT. Amino acids: CASRYTGTTREKLFF. The chain has TRBV2 and TRBJ1-4, with TRBD1 as a possible D gene (5 bases). CDR1 and CDR2 from the germline V gene are SNHLY and FYNNEI. The CDR3 totals 15 residues. Deletions cut 6 bases from V and 8 bases from J, with 19 bases between.

J is TRBJ2-7 and V is TRBV5-4; 8 bases fit TRBD2. CDR1 is SGHNT, CDR2 YYREEE, per germline (reference sequence). There are 15 residues in the CDR3. V lost 0 bases and J lost 3; bases outside the gene matches: 5. CDR3 amino acids: CASSLGTSSLYEQYF. The CDR3 region has the DNA TGTGCCAGCAGCTTGGGGACTAGCTCCCTCTACGAGCAGTACTTC.

The rearrangement joins TRBV5-1 to TRBJ1-2, with D perhaps matching TRBD1 (6 bases). Trimming cost V 0 bases and J 4 bases, with 10 bases left between them. This CDR3 contains 14 residues. Germline CDR1 reads SGHRS; CDR2 reads YFSETQ. CDR3 amino acids: CASSLGQDAYGYTF. DNA for the CDR3: TGCGCCAGCAGCTTGGGACAGGACGCCTATGGCTACACCTTC.